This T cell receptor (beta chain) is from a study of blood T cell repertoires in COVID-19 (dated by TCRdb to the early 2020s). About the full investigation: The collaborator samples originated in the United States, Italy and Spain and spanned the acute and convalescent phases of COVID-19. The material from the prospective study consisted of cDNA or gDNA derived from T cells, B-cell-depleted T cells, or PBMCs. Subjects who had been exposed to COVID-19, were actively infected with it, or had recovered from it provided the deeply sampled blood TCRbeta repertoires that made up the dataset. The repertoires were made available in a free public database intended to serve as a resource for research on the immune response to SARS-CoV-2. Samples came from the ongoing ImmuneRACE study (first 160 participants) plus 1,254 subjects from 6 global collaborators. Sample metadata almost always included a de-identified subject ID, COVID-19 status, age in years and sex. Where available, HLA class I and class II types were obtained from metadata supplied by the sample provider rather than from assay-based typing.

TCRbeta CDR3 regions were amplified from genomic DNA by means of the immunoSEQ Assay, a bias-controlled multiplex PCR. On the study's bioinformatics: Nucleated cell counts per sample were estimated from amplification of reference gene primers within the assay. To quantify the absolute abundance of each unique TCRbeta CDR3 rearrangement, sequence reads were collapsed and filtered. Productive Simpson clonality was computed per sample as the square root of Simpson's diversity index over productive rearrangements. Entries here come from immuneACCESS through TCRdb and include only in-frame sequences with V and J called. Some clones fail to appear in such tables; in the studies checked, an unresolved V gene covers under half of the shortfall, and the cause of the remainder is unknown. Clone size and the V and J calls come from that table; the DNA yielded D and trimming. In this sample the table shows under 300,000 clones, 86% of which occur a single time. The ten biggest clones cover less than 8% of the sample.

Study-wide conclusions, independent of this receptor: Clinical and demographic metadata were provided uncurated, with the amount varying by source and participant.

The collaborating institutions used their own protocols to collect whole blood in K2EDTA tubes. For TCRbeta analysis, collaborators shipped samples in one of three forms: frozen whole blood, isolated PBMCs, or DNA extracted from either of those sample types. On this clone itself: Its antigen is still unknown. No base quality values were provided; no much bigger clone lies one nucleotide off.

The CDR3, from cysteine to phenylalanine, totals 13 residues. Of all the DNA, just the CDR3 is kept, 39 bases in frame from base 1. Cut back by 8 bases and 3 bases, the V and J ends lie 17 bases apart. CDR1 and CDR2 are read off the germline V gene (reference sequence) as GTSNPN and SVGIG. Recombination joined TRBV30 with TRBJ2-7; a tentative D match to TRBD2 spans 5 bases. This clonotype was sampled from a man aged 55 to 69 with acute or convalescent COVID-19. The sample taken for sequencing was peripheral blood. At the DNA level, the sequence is TGTGCCGGACTTAAGGGATGGGGCTACGAGCAGTACTTC. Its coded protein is CAGLKGWGYEQYF.